A single sample is the source of the 30 T cell receptor beta chains below, sequenced in a study of cytomegalovirus exposure and HLA in healthy donors. In the PCR, 60 Vbeta and 13 Jbeta primers were used. Libraries were prepared by immunoSEQ multiplex PCR; TCRdb keeps only in-frame clonotypes and omits some of them. The table lists around 40,000 clones, about nine tenths of them singletons, with about 8% in the top ten. The source material was PBMCs. Every receptor here comes from a woman aged 40 to 49 in good health and CMV-seropositive.

Only one count was recorded for this clone. This chain connects TRBV5-5 to TRBJ1-1; 9 nucleotides line up with TRBD1. The germline gives CDR1 SGHKS, CDR2 YYEKEE (reference sequence). V lost 4 bases, J lost 4 bases, and 14 bases stayed unmatched. The CDR3 totals 17 residues. The CDR3 sequence is CASSLRDRDYVVTEAFF. The CDR3 DNA sequence: TGTGCCAGCAGCCTCCGGGACAGGGATTATGTGGTCACTGAAGCTTTCTTT. Based on the CDR3 plus reference TRBV5-5 and TRBJ1-1, the full variable domain is DAGVTQSPTHLIKTRGQQVTLRCSPISGHKSVSWYQQVLGQGPQFIFQYYEKEERGRGNFPDRFSARQFPNYSSELNVNALLLGDSALYLCASSLRDRDYVVTEAFFGQGTRLTVV.

The chain is built from TRBV7-9 and TRBJ1-1, with a tentative D call TRBD1 (6 bases). Trimming left V 8 bases short and J 6 bases short, with 16 bases between. Germline-derived CDR1 and CDR2 are SEHNR and FQNEAQ (reference sequence). The CDR3 is 13 amino acids. The CDR3 coding sequence is TGTGCCAGCGACTTGGGGGGGGCTCCTGAAGCTTTCTTT. Translating it yields CASDLGGAPEAFF. Full variable domain (outside the CDR3, taken from reference TRBV7-9 and TRBJ1-1): DTGVSQNPRHKITKRGQNVTFRCDPISEHNRLYWYRQTLGQGPEFLTYFQNEAQLEKSRLLSDRFSAERPKGSFSTLEIQRTEQGDSAMYLCASDLGGAPEAFFGQGTRLTVV.

The V gene is TRBV27, the J gene TRBJ2-4; TRBD1 might be the D (6 bases). The CDR3 runs to 19 residues. Trimming took off 0 bases at V and 0 bases at J, with 18 bases between the two ends. CDR1 and CDR2 from the germline V gene are MNHEY and SMNVEV (reference sequence). CDR3 in DNA: TGTGCCAGCAGTTTATCCGGGACACCACTCGGGTTAGCCAAAAACATTCAGTACTTC. It encodes CASSLSGTPLGLAKNIQYF.

The CDR3 sequence is CASSLVSGSGNTIYF. CDR3 coding DNA: TGTGCCAGCAGCTTAGTATCCGGGTCTGGAAACACCATATATTTT. This rearrangement joins TRBV7-9 to TRBJ1-3; D is unclear. This CDR3 region has 15 residues. Trimming removed 1 base from V and 1 base from J, with 8 bases in between. CDR1 is SEHNR and CDR2 is FQNEAQ in the germline V gene (reference sequence).

The chain recombines TRBV18 with TRBJ2-7; 7 bases line up with TRBD1. Germline values: CDR1 KGHSH, CDR2 LQKENI. This CDR3 is built from 15 residues. V dropped 3 bases and J dropped 4; count of bases not matched to a gene: 9. In DNA, the CDR3 is TGTGCCAGCTCACCCCATGGCAGGGGGTCATACGAGCAGTACTTC. This translates into CASSPHGRGSYEQYF.

The J gene is TRBJ2-1, the V gene TRBV28; 14 bases match TRBD2. V was clipped by 4 bases and J by 4 bases; unmatched bases: 9. Germline V gene sequence: CDR1 MDHEN, CDR2 SYDVKM. CDR3 length: 18 residues. The chain's CDR3 is CASSSPGTSGSSYNEQFF. CDR3 DNA: TGTGCCAGCAGTTCCCCCGGGACTAGCGGGAGTTCGTACAATGAGCAGTTCTTC.

The genes are TRBV6-1 and TRBJ2-1, with a weak D call TRBD2 (5 bases). The CDR3 totals 18 residues. CDR1 and CDR2 (germline): MNHNS, SASEGT. Trimming pared 1 base from V and 0 bases from J, leaving 16 bases between. This CDR3 is CASSEGARRVSSYNEQFF. The CDR3 nucleotides are TGTGCCAGCAGTGAAGGGGCTAGGCGGGTTAGCTCCTACAATGAGCAGTTCTTC.

As concerns this clone: The junction departs from the called germline gene at one end, perhaps through a read error. The rearrangement links TRBV19 to TRBJ2-2, with 8 bases matching TRBD2. This CDR3 comprises 17 residues. Germline CDR1 LNHDA, CDR2 SQIVND (reference sequence). CDR3 nucleotide sequence: TGTGCCAGTAGCATAGATCTGGGACTAGTGCCCCCGGGGGAGCTGTTTTTT. This codes for CASSIDLGLVPPGELFF. The whole variable domain, filled in from reference TRBV19 and TRBJ2-2, reads DGGITQSPKYLFRKEGQNVTLSCEQNLNHDAMYWYRQDPGQGLRLIYYSQIVNDFQKGDIAEGYSVSREKKESFPLTVTSAQKNPTAFYLCASSIDLGLVPPGELFFGEGSRLTVL.

The V call is TRBV10-3, the J call TRBJ1-2; 7 positions agree with TRBD1. Germline V gene data show CDR1 as ENHRY and CDR2 as SYGVKD. V lost 9 bases, J lost 10 bases, and 17 bases stayed unmatched. The CDR3 extends over 14 amino acids. The chain's CDR3 is CAIGDSRGLRDYTF. The CDR3 region has the DNA TGTGCCATTGGGGACAGTCGAGGGCTCAGAGACTACACCTTC.

V gene TRBV7-6 combines with J gene TRBJ2-1; tentatively, D is TRBD2 (6 bases). Germline V CDR1 and CDR2: SGHVS, FNYEAQ. The ends were cut back, 2 bases at V and 8 bases at J, with 25 bases in the middle. The CDR3 is made up of 18 amino acids. The CDR3 spells CASSLYEVRAGRSYEQFF. The CDR3 bases are TGTGCCAGCAGCTTATATGAGGTTCGGGCAGGGAGGAGTTATGAGCAGTTCTTC.

In this sample, this clone turned up once. The rearrangement uses TRBV5-4 and TRBJ2-1; D unresolved. Germline CDR1 SGHNT, CDR2 YYREEE (reference sequence). V lost 2 bases and J 1 base, leaving 10 bases between the germline ends. This CDR3 is built from 15 residues. The CDR3 sequence is CASSFYTVSYNEQFF. DNA for the CDR3: TGTGCCAGCAGCTTTTATACAGTTTCCTACAATGAGCAGTTCTTC.

This chain joins TRBV5-1 and TRBJ2-5; D is uncertain. The CDR3 has 14 residues. CDR1 is SGHRS, CDR2 YFSETQ, per germline. Trimming cost V 2 bases and J 4 bases, with 12 bases left between them. This CDR3 is CASSFNPVVETQYF. Here the CDR3 DNA reads TGCGCCAGCAGCTTTAATCCCGTAGTAGAGACCCAGTACTTC.

This rearrangement joins TRBV2 to TRBJ2-2, with D hard to call. V dropped 7 bases and J dropped 4 bases, with 7 bases sitting between them. The CDR3 is 12 amino acids. In germline, CDR1 is SNHLY, CDR2 FYNNEI. The CDR3 coding sequence is TGTGCCAGCACCTGGAGCACCGGGGAGCTGTTTTTT. Translation: CASTWSTGELFF. Variable domain in full (rest from reference TRBV2 and TRBJ2-2): EPEVTQTPSHQVTQMGQEVILRCVPISNHLYFYWYRQILGQKVEFLVSFYNNEISEKSEIFDDQFSVERPDGSNFTLKIRSTKLEDSAMYFCASTWSTGELFFGEGSRLTVL.

The V call is TRBV29-1, the J call TRBJ2-7; 7 bases are a match to TRBD2. CDR3 length: 14 amino acids. The V gene end was trimmed by 2 bases and the J gene end by 4 bases; junction bases not matched to a gene: 8. Per germline, CDR1 SQVTM and CDR2 ANQGSEA. The CDR3 nucleotides read TGCAGCGTTGAAAGGGTCGGGGAGGGGTACGAGCAGTACTTC. This codes for CSVERVGEGYEQYF.

The chain joins TRBV7-9 to TRBJ1-1; D is unresolved. Germline V gives CDR1 SEHNR, CDR2 FQNEAQ (reference sequence). CDR3 length: 12 amino acids. Trimming cost V 8 bases and J 2 bases, with 9 bases left between them. The CDR3 sequence is CASQAPNTEAFF. CDR3 in DNA: TGTGCCAGCCAAGCCCCTAACACTGAAGCTTTCTTT.

This chain uses TRBV5-1 with TRBJ2-5; tentatively, D is TRBD2 (6 bases). The CDR3 totals 13 residues. CDR1 is SGHRS, CDR2 YFSETQ, per germline. V lost 5 bases and J 2 bases, leaving 10 bases between the germline ends. In nucleotides, the CDR3 is TGCGCCAGCAGTGTCGGGGGTCAAGAGACCCAGTACTTC. Protein: CASSVGGQETQYF.

This clone was found once. The chain links TRBV5-1 to TRBJ2-2, with 7 bases lining up with TRBD1. This CDR3 is built from 15 residues. The germline V gene has CDR1 SGHRS and CDR2 YFSETQ. The J segment lost 7 bases and the V segment lost 7 bases, leaving 13 bases of the junction unmatched. This CDR3 is CASRTVQGKGGELFF. In nucleotides, the CDR3 is TGCGCCAGCCGGACTGTACAGGGGAAGGGCGGGGAGCTGTTTTTT.

This clone was counted once. The chain uses TRBV5-1 and TRBJ2-2, with 7 nucleotides matching TRBD1. With 1 base clipped from V and 4 bases from J, the junction kept 4 bases outside the gene matches. Germline CDR1 is SGHRS and CDR2 is YFSETQ. The CDR3 totals 15 residues. The CDR3 region is CASSLTGTVTGELFF. CDR3 nucleotide sequence: TGCGCCAGCAGCTTGACCGGGACAGTCACCGGGGAGCTGTTTTTT.

This sequence joins TRBV18 and TRBJ2-7; maybe TRBD1 (6 bases). Trimming removed 1 base at V and 2 bases at J, with 18 bases between. In germline, CDR1 is KGHSH, CDR2 LQKENI. This CDR3 is 17 amino acids long. In DNA, the CDR3 is TGTGCCAGCTCACCACGAAACCCCTCGGGACAAACCTACGAGCAGTACTTC. As protein: CASSPRNPSGQTYEQYF.

This clone was detected only once. This chain connects TRBV7-9 to TRBJ1-1; 8 nucleotides match TRBD1. Germline lookup yields CDR1 SEHNR and CDR2 FQNEAQ (reference sequence). Trimming at V came to 5 bases and at J to 6 bases, leaving 8 bases not matched to a gene. The CDR3 loop spans 14 amino acids. DNA for the CDR3: TGTGCCAGCAGCATCCTACAGGGGGGAGCTGAAGCTTTCTTT. It specifies CASSILQGGAEAFF.

This chain connects TRBV19 to TRBJ1-2; D is uncertain. V was shortened by 9 bases and J by 2 bases, with 19 bases between the two germline ends. This CDR3 is 15 amino acids long. Germline-derived CDR1 and CDR2 are LNHDA and SQIVND (reference sequence). This CDR3 reads CASTLDRGVNYGYTF. The DNA of the CDR3 is TGTGCCAGCACTCTGGATAGAGGAGTCAACTATGGCTACACCTTC.

The chain uses TRBV27 and TRBJ2-1, with 12 bases aligning to TRBD2. Germline loops: CDR1 MNHEY, CDR2 SMNVEV (reference sequence). Losses at the gene ends were 5 bases for V and 8 bases for J; bases not matched to a gene: 13. The CDR3 is 17 residues long. CDR3 residues: CASSPNLSSGGADEQFF. Written as DNA, the CDR3 is TGTGCCAGCAGTCCGAACCTTTCTAGCGGGGGGGCGGATGAGCAGTTCTTC.

The chain links TRBV6-5 to TRBJ2-1; 7 bases are shared with TRBD2. CDR3 length equals 15 residues. V trimming: 6 bases; J trimming: 7 bases; junction bases outside the gene matches: 12. Germline assignment: CDR1 MNHEY and CDR2 SVGAGI. CDR3 nucleotide sequence: TGTGCCAGCAGAACTAGCGCGCTCCTCTTTAATGAGCAGTTCTTC. Protein product: CASRTSALLFNEQFF.

The chain joins TRBV30 to TRBJ1-5; a weak D match, TRBD1 (5 bases). The germline V gene encodes CDR1 GTSNPN and CDR2 SVGIG (reference sequence). Deletions cut 0 bases from V and 4 bases from J, with 16 bases between. The length of the CDR3 is 16 residues. This CDR3 is CAWSVRRTGGNQPQHF. The CDR3 DNA reads as TGTGCCTGGAGTGTACGTCGGACGGGGGGGAATCAGCCCCAGCATTTT.

The chain carries TRBV2 and TRBJ2-3; the D is unclear. The CDR3 covers 14 residues. V was pared by 7 bases and J by 2 bases, with 13 bases between. CDR1 is SNHLY and CDR2 is FYNNEI in the germline V gene. The CDR3 region is CASTLSSATDTQYF. DNA of the CDR3: TGTGCCAGCACCCTTTCCAGCGCCACAGATACGCAGTATTTT.

The chain couples TRBV5-6 to TRBJ1-4, with D possibly being TRBD1 (5 bases). The length of the CDR3 is 14 residues. From germline, CDR1 is SGHDT and CDR2 YYEEEE. V was clipped by 2 bases and J by 8 bases, with 13 bases between them. CDR3 sequence: CASSLAGREEKLFF. The CDR3 DNA follows: TGTGCCAGCAGCTTAGCAGGGAGGGAGGAAAAACTGTTTTTT.

This clone was seen a few times. J is TRBJ1-6 and V is TRBV7-3; no clear D gene. The CDR3 spans 15 residues. CDR1 is SGHTA, CDR2 FQGTGA, per germline. With 2 bases removed from V and 10 bases from J, the gap between germline ends came to 15 bases. Here the CDR3 reads CASSLRSEYGSPLHF. The CDR3 bases are TGTGCCAGCAGCTTACGATCGGAGTATGGGTCACCCCTCCACTTT.

J is TRBJ2-2 and V is TRBV7-6; 9 bases agree with TRBD2. CDR3 length: 15 amino acids. In germline, CDR1 is SGHVS, CDR2 FNYEAQ. Trimming at V came to 7 bases and at J to 7 bases, leaving 10 bases not matched to a gene. CDR3 in DNA: TGTGCCAGCACCACGAATAGCGGGGGAATCGGGGAGCTGTTTTTT. It yields the protein CASTTNSGGIGELFF. Complete variable domain (other parts from reference TRBV7-6 and TRBJ2-2): GAGVSQSPRYKVTKRGQDVALRCDPISGHVSLYWYRQALGQGPEFLTYFNYEAQQDKSGLPNDRFSAERPEGSISTLTIQRTEQRDSAMYRCASTTNSGGIGELFFGEGSRLTVL.

The V gene is TRBV7-2, the J gene TRBJ1-2, with TRBD1 as a possible D gene (6 bases). CDR3 length: 15 residues. Germline CDR1 is SGHTA and CDR2 is FQGNSA. Trimming left V 2 bases short and J 6 bases short, with 16 bases between. CDR3 sequence: CASSLPTGQVNGYTF. CDR3 DNA sequence: TGTGCCAGCAGCTTACCCACAGGGCAAGTAAATGGCTACACCTTC.

The chain employs TRBV5-1 and TRBJ2-3; 9 nucleotides agree with TRBD2. The CDR3 consists of 14 residues. Per the germline V gene, CDR1 is SGHRS and CDR2 is YFSETQ. Trimming cost V 0 bases and J 6 bases; bases outside gene matches: 2. This chain's CDR3 is CASSLEGTSDTQYF. The CDR3 region has the DNA TGCGCCAGCAGCTTGGAAGGGACTAGCGATACGCAGTATTTT.